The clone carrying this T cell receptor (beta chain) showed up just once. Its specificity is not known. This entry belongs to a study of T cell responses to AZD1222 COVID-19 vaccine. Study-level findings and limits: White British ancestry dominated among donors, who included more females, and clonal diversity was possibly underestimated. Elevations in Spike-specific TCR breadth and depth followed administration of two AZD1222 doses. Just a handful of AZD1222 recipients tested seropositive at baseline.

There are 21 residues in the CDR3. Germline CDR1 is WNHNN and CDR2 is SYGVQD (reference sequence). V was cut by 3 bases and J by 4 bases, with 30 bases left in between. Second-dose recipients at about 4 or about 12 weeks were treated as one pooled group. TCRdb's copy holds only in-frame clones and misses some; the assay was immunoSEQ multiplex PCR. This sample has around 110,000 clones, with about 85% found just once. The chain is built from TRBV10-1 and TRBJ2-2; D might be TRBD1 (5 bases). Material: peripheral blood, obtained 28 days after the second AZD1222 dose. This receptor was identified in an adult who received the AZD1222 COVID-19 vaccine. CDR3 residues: CASSDSIGVVTPPRSTGELFF. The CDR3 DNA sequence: TGCGCCAGCAGTGATTCTATAGGGGTGGTAACCCCCCCGCGAAGCACCGGGGAGCTGTTTTTT.